This T cell receptor beta chain was sequenced during a study of chemoradiotherapy in HPV16-positive cancers. Assay: immunoSEQ multiplex PCR; the TCRdb copy retains only in-frame clones and omits some. Among under 35,000 clones listed, about 91% were seen once. Looked up from germline, CDR1 is SGHKS and CDR2 is YYEKEE (reference sequence). With 0 bases removed from V and 6 bases from J, the gap between germline ends came to 9 bases. The CDR3 contains 13 residues. The gene calls are TRBV5-5 and TRBJ1-2; no clear D gene. Sequencing used blood, obtained from a patient who underwent chemoradiotherapy. This receptor was taken from a human donor with HPV-associated anogenital cancer. The CDR3 region has the DNA TGTGCCAGCAGCTTGGCCGCCCCGGATGGCTACACCTTC. The encoded protein is CASSLAAPDGYTF.